This T cell receptor (beta chain) was sequenced for a study of cytomegalovirus exposure and HLA in healthy donors. General study results and limits: It was shown in a later analysis that HLA-associated TCR beta chains were more clonally expanded than other, equally common chains. The authors later linked a missense DCLRE1C variant to TCR beta V- and J-gene trimming. Reportedly, a later analysis found an Asian-associated ancestry cluster had fewer N-insertions than the roughly 700-donor mean. The HLA-A and HLA-B alleles of most subjects were reportedly predicted accurately from TCR beta sequences.

Germline CDR1 is SNHLY and CDR2 is FYNNEI. The V and J ends lost 4 bases and 10 bases respectively, with 14 bases between them. The CDR3 is 13 amino acids. This PCR relied on a set of 60 Vbeta primers and 13 Jbeta primers. TCRdb's copy holds only in-frame clones and misses some; the assay was immunoSEQ multiplex PCR. The table lists approximately 61,000 clones, about 80% of them singletons. In regard to this clone: Its cognate antigen is unknown.

The source material was PBMCs. The chain carries TRBV2 and TRBJ2-4; a weak D match, TRBD2 (6 bases). The clonotype comes from a man over 45 in good health and CMV-seropositive. The CDR3 here is CASSGRPGGIQYF. The CDR3 nucleotides read TGTGCCAGCAGTGGGAGGCCAGGAGGGATTCAGTACTTC.